This TCR beta chain came from a study of HIV-infected patients and healthy controls (dated by TCRdb to between 2014 and 2016). Background for the entire study: Whether deep TCR repertoire sequencing of small blood samples from HIV patients could capture immune perturbation and reconstitution was tested in the study. What the research found in general, with its limitations: Donor HLA types were not determined in the study. Pairing of alpha and beta chains was not determined in the samples. Roughly threefold more distinct CDR3s and higher Shannon diversity were observed in healthy control repertoires than in untreated HIV+ repertoires. MAIT cell alpha-chain CDR3s were present at high frequency in healthy controls but severely depleted in HIV+ repertoires. Sequencing depth was restricted by the use of whole blood, which also prevented the dynamics of distinct T-cell subpopulations from being separated. Both the Jaccard index and the count of highly shared sequences showed that healthy controls shared more CDR3s between individuals than HIV+ patients did. The observed differences in diversity could not be explained by the slight differences in age and sex profiles between the study cohorts. During therapy, HIV-associated CDR3s significantly decreased in frequency, while CMV-associated CDR3s did not change significantly, though most became more frequent. Significantly higher mean Gini indices were seen in HIV-infected repertoires than in controls, possibly reflecting oligoclonality. In HIV-infected patients, the apparent post-therapy recovery of the Gini index was not replicated in size-matched repertoire data. Rare events from HIV-infected data received too much weight under size-matching, and comparisons were complicated by unequal numbers of distinct sequences between patients and controls. Only sixteen HIV-infected individuals were processed, which the authors considered a major limit on how widely the findings apply. Significantly different mean usage between HIV-infected patients and controls was observed for eight alpha and eight beta V genes.

Whole blood was used without cell fractionation, so all unsorted peripheral T cells were reflected in the repertoire. As controls, ten healthy donors without infection were sampled, and about 40% of the ten donors were sampled a second time about 3 months later. For RNA extraction, about 2.7 ml of peripheral blood was collected into Tempus tubes. The TURBO-DNase kit was used to remove leftover genomic DNA, and GLOBINclear was used to deplete globin mRNA. Reverse transcription of around 490 ng RNA was performed with SuperScript III using primers directed against the alpha and beta constant regions. Alpha and beta chain libraries were generated separately via chain-specific third strand synthesis with multiplexing indices. To avoid primer bias, the protocol used one single primer pair to amplify every rearrangement within a chain, and the protocol also attached molecular barcodes to each cDNA molecule. Purified cDNA was ligated with T4 RNA Ligase 1 onto a 5' RACE adapter bearing a random hexamer and the SP2 sequencing primer site. Second strand synthesis was performed with Phusion polymerase and primed from the SP2 site, and slow temperature ramps were applied to favor optimal annealing. Each molecule's 12-nucleotide barcode consisted of two random hexamer sequences, both added before amplification and joined together. A short first PCR added P5 and P7 adapter elements plus a second index, followed by a roughly 23-cycle amplification PCR with P5s and P7 primers. The libraries went through 25 to 35 PCR cycles in total, were quantified on a Qubit, were sized on a Bioanalyzer, and were diluted to roughly 4.1 nM. The normalized libraries were sequenced on an Illumina MiSeq using 2 x 250 paired-end kits. Into around 9.5 ul Tris-Cl, the reverse transcription reactions were eluted following cleanup on MinElute columns. Adapter ligations were incubated for roughly 22 hours at 16 degrees C and subsequently purified with AMPure XP beads at a 1:1 ratio. The authors processed their data as follows. Demultiplexed FASTQ files were processed with a modified Decombinator that output V, J, insert and barcode information. Any sequence that shared a barcode yet differed from the dominant sequence was discarded as an error, and the number of original cDNA molecules was estimated by counting barcodes clustered at Levenshtein distance 3. The R packages ineq, vegan, igraph and RCytoscape were used for downstream analyses, with IMGT nomenclature and CDR3 definitions applied. To avoid skew from clonal expansion, each TCR was counted once, and V gene usage was computed over distinct sequences. Similarity networks connected unique CDR3 amino acid sequences within a donor whenever two sequences differed by a single Levenshtein edit. In the repertoires, a search was made for a compiled set of published HIV-specific CDR3s (roughly 83 alpha, roughly 700 beta) and CMV-specific CDR3s (roughly 12 alpha, approximately 250 beta). Random subsampling to size-matched repertoires demonstrated that the decreased diversity in patients did not result from their lower sequence numbers. TCRdb redid the processing of the public reads, applying fastp at Q25 and MiXCR, and retained in-frame beta chains. Each CDR3 protein gets just one entry, which takes the most common genes and DNA from the rows behind it. The authors' filters were not applied to this entry. This sample has 15,000 to 20,000 distinct CDR3 sequences in its table, and over 9% of those were observed once. Under 3.5% of the sample belongs to the ten largest clones.

With respect to this clonotype: Its cognate antigen has yet to be identified. The record has no base qualities; no much larger clone is one base away.

This sequence originates from an adult in good health. Sequenced material: blood.

The DNA sequence is as follows: TGTGCCGTTACCCCGGGACTAGAGGGGTCCCATGAGCAGTTCTTC. Its protein is CAVTPGLEGSHEQFF. The sequence is built from TRBV10-3 and TRBJ2-1, with TRBD2 identical over 8 junction bases. Reading the germline V gene gives CDR1 ENHRY and CDR2 SYGVKD. V has 11 bases trimmed and J has 8 bases trimmed; junction bases matching no gene number 17. From the cysteine up to the phenylalanine, the CDR3 has a length of 15 residues. The CDR3 DNA has 45 bases and is translated from base 1.